A selection of T cell receptor beta chains follows, all from one sample in a study of CD8+ T cells in alopecia areata. TCRdb's table, derived via immunoSEQ multiplex PCR, lists solely in-frame clones and lacks some. The table records 140,000 to 150,000 clones, about 90% of them present only once. Sequences were derived from CD8+ T cells sorted from blood, sampled at week 0. Receptors were obtained from a human donor with alopecia areata. Each CDR3 is given with its conserved first and last residue. Fields, in order: clone size, J gene, V gene, D gene, CDR3 DNA, CDR3 protein. The D gene is left open where the match is weak. Only part of the rows carry a size: once, few, many, or a class if the clone is expanded.

- TRBJ2-1 TRBV7-9 - TGTGCCAGCAGCTTTCAGGGGAGGGTTAATGAGCAGTTCTTC CASSFQGRVNEQFF
once TRBJ2-5 TRBV29-1 - TGCAGCGTCAAAGTCCAAGAGACCCAGTACTTC CSVKVQETQYF
- TRBJ2-1 TRBV5-4 - TGTGCCAGCAGCTTAGAGGGGGGGTCCAATGAGCAGTTCTTC CASSLEGGSNEQFF
- TRBJ2-1 TRBV2 TRBD2 TGTGCCCGGGCTGGTCTGCCGGGAGGGTCCTACAATGAGCAGTTCTTC CARAGLPGGSYNEQFF
- TRBJ2-7 TRBV28 - TGTGCCAGCAGTTTAACCGGGGACTCCTACGAGCAGTACTTC CASSLTGDSYEQYF
- TRBJ2-7 TRBV5-6 - TGTGCCAGCAGCTTGGGGGCTCTAAGCTCCTACGAGCAGTACTTC CASSLGALSSYEQYF
- TRBJ2-1 TRBV4-2 - TGTGCCAGCAGCCGATTGACTCTTCTCAGTGGAAATGAGCAGTTCTTC CASSRLTLLSGNEQFF
few TRBJ2-7 TRBV29-1 TRBD2 TGCAGCGTTGTTCAGCGGGGGGGCCTCGAGCAGTACTTC CSVVQRGGLEQYF
- TRBJ2-2 TRBV4-1 - TGCGCCAGCAGCCATGTTATACAGGGAAATTACAACACCGGGGAGCTGTTTTTT CASSHVIQGNYNTGELFF
- TRBJ2-1 TRBV5-1 TRBD2 TGCGCCAGCAGCTTGACTAGCGGGGCCTACAATGAGCAGTTCTTC CASSLTSGAYNEQFF
- TRBJ2-1 TRBV25-1 - TGTGCCAGCAGTGGACCCGATGGGAATGAGCAGTTCTTC CASSGPDGNEQFF
once TRBJ2-1 TRBV29-1 - TGCAGCGTTGATACAGTTCTGCGGAATGAGCAGTTCTTC CSVDTVLRNEQFF
- TRBJ1-5 TRBV7-8 - TGTGCCAGCAGCTTATCGTATAGCAATCAGCCCCAGCATTTT CASSLSYSNQPQHF
few TRBJ2-3 TRBV7-3 - TGTGCCAGCAGCTTAATCGGTAGCATCACAGATACGCAGTATTTT CASSLIGSITDTQYF
- TRBJ2-7 TRBV19 - TGTGCCAGTAGTATAACAGGGAGAGGCTACGAGCAGTACTTC CASSITGRGYEQYF
- TRBJ2-7 TRBV9 - TGTGCCAGCAGCCCATATAGCGGCCCTCGAATCTCCTACGAGCAGTACTTC CASSPYSGPRISYEQYF
many TRBJ2-7 TRBV29-1 - TGCAGCTCCGTCTCAGGGTCTCGCGAGCAGTACTTC CSSVSGSREQYF
- TRBJ2-1 TRBV30 - TGTGCCTGGAGTGTAATAGGGCAGGATGAGCAGTTCTTC CAWSVIGQDEQFF
- TRBJ2-1 TRBV27 TRBD1 TGTGCCAGCAGTGGGACAGGGGGCTACAATGAGCAGTTCTTC CASSGTGGYNEQFF
- TRBJ2-3 TRBV6-5 TRBD1 TGTGCCAGCAGTTATGACAGGGAGACAGATACGCAGTATTTT CASSYDRETDTQYF
- TRBJ1-2 TRBV5-1 - TGCGCCAGCAGCTTGGGCCGACAGCCATTGCCTGGCTACACCTTC CASSLGRQPLPGYTF
- TRBJ2-7 TRBV29-1 - TGCAGCGTTCGAAGTGTGAGTGGGGACTACGAGCAGTACTTC CSVRSVSGDYEQYF
once TRBJ1-2 TRBV29-1 TRBD1 TGCAGCGTTGATGGGGGACAGTTCCTTAACTATGGCTACACCTTC CSVDGGQFLNYGYTF
- TRBJ2-7 TRBV7-8 TRBD1 TGTGCCAGCAGCTCCCCCGGGACAGGGGAGGACGAGCAGTACTTC CASSSPGTGEDEQYF
once TRBJ2-7 TRBV27 - TGTGCCAGCAGTTTGACAGTTGCCTACGAGCAGTACTTC CASSLTVAYEQYF
- TRBJ2-3 TRBV30 TRBD1 TGTGCCTGGAGTGTGTCCGGGACAGGAGATACGCAGTATTTT CAWSVSGTGDTQYF
once TRBJ2-7 TRBV7-6 TRBD2 TGTGCCAGCAGCTTAGCCCTCATGAGCGGGAGTGCCTACGAGCAGTACTTC CASSLALMSGSAYEQYF
- TRBJ2-3 TRBV2 TRBD2 TGTGCCAGCAGTGAATGGGGTGAGCGGGGGAGCACAGATACGCAGTATTTT CASSEWGERGSTDTQYF
- TRBJ2-1 TRBV7-9 - TGTGCCAGCAGCTTAGTCGGGCAGTTCTTC CASSLVGQFF
- TRBJ2-7 TRBV27 - TGTGCCAGCACTAAACTACGGGACACCGGCTACGAGCAGTACTTC CASTKLRDTGYEQYF
once TRBJ1-5 TRBV2 - TGTGCCAGCAGTGACTTTGATCAGCCCCAGCATTTT CASSDFDQPQHF
- TRBJ2-5 TRBV29-1 TRBD2 TGCAGCGTAGAGCGGGAGGGCCAAGAGACCCAGTACTTC CSVEREGQETQYF
- TRBJ2-7 TRBV5-6 TRBD1 TGTGCCAGCAGCCCCTTGGGACAGGGGGCTTGGGACGAGCAGTACTTC CASSPLGQGAWDEQYF
once TRBJ2-5 TRBV9 - TGTGCCAGCAGCGTCGGTGTCCAAGAGACCCAGTACTTC CASSVGVQETQYF
- TRBJ2-1 TRBV7-9 - TGTGCCAGCAGCTTAGTCGACTGGGTCTCCTACAATGAGCAGTTCTTC CASSLVDWVSYNEQFF
- TRBJ2-7 TRBV7-9 TRBD1 TGTGCCAGCAGCCCTTACGACAGGGGCATCTCCGAGCAGTACTTC CASSPYDRGISEQYF
- TRBJ1-4 TRBV4-1 - TGCGCCAGCAGCCAAGAATTAGGAGGAGCTAGTAATGAAAAACTGTTTTTT CASSQELGGASNEKLFF
once TRBJ2-3 TRBV9 - TGTGCCAGCAGCGTAGGCGGGGTGGGATACACAGATACGCAGTATTTT CASSVGGVGYTDTQYF
- TRBJ2-3 TRBV5-1 - TGCGCCAGCACCTTCGACGGATCCACAGATACGCAGTATTTT CASTFDGSTDTQYF